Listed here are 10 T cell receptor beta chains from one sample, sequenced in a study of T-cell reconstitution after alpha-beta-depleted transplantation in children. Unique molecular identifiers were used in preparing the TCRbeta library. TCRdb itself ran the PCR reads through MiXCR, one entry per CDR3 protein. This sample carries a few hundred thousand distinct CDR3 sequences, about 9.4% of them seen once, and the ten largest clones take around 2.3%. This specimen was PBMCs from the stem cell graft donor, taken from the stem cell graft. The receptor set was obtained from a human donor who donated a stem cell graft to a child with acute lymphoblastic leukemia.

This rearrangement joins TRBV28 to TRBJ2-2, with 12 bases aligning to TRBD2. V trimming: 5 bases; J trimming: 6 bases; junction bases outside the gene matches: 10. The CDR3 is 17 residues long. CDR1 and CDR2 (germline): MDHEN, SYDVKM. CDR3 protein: CASSLSVLAGGAGELFF. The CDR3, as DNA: TGTGCCAGCAGTCTTTCCGTCCTAGCGGGAGGGGCCGGGGAGCTGTTTTTT.

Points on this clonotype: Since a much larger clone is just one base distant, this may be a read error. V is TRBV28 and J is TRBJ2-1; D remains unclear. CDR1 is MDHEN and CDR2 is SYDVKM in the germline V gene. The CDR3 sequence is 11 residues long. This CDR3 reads CATSWDNEQFF. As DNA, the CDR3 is TGTGCCACCAGTTGGGACAATGAGCAGTTCTTC.

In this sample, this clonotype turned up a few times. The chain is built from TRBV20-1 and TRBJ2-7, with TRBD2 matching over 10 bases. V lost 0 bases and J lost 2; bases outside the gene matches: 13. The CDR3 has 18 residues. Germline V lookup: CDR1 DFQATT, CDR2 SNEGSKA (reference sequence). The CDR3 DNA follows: TGCAGTGCTAGAGATTGGAGGACTAGCGGAACACTTACCTACGAGCAGTACTTC. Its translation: CSARDWRTSGTLTYEQYF.

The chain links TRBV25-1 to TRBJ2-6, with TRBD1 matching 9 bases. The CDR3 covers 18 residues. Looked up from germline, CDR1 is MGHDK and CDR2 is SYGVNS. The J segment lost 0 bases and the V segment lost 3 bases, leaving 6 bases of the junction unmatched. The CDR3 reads CASSDLDRGYSGANVLTF. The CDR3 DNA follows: TGTGCCAGCAGTGACTTGGACAGGGGTTACTCTGGGGCCAACGTCCTGACTTTC. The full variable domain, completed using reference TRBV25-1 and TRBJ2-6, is EADIYQTPRYLVIGTGKKITLECSQTMGHDKMYWYQQDPGMELHLIHYSYGVNSTEKGDLSSESTVSRIRTEHFPLTLESARPSHTSQYLCASSDLDRGYSGANVLTFGAGSRLTVL.

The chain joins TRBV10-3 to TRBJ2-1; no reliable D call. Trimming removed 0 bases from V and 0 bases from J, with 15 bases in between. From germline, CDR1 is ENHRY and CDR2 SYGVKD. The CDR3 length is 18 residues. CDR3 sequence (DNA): TGTGCCATCAGTGAGTCGGTCGTAGTAAGCAGCTCCTACAATGAGCAGTTCTTC. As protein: CAISESVVVSSSYNEQFF.

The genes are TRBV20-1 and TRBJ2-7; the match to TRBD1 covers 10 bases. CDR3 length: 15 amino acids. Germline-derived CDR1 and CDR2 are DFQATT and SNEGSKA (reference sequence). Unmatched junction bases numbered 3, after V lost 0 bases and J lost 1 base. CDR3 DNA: TGCAGTGCTAGAGATCGACAGGGGGCTTCCTACGAGCAGTACTTC. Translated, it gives CSARDRQGASYEQYF.

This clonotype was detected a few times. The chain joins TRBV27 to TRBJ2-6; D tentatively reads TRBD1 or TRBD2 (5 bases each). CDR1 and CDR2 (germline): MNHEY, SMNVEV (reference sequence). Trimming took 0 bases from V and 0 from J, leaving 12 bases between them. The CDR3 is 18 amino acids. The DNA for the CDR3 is TGTGCCAGCAGTTTATCCGTTGGGGGATACTCTGGGGCCAACGTCCTGACTTTC. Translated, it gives CASSLSVGGYSGANVLTF.

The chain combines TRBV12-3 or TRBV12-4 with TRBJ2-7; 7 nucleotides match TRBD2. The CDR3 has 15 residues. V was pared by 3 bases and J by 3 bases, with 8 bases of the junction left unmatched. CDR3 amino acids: CASSLGGEGRYEQYF. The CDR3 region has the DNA TGTGCCAGCAGTTTGGGGGGGGAGGGACGCTACGAGCAGTACTTC.

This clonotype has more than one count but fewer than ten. CDR3 nucleotide sequence: TGCGCCAGCAGCTTGGGAGGGACAGCCACAGATACGCAGTATTTT. This sequence encodes CASSLGGTATDTQYF. V usage is TRBV5-1 and J usage is TRBJ2-3; TRBD1 agrees at 7 bases. In germline, CDR1 is SGHRS, CDR2 YFSETQ. Trimming at V came to 0 bases and at J to 2 bases, leaving 3 bases not matched to a gene. The length of the CDR3 is 15 residues.

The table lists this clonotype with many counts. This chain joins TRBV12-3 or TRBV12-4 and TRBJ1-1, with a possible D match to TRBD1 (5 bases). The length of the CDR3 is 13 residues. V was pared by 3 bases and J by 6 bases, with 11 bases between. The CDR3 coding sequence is TGTGCCAGCAGTTTTAGAGGGGTGGCTGAAGCTTTCTTT. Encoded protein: CASSFRGVAEAFF.